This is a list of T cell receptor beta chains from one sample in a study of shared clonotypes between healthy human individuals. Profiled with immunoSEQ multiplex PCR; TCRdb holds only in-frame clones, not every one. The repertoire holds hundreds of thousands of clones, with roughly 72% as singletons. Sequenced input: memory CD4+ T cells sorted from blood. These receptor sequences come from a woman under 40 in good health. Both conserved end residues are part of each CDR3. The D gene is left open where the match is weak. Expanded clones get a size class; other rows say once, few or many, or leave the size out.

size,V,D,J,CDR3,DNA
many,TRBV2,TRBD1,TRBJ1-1,CASNTGGGEAFF,TGTGCCAGCAACACAGGGGGGGGTGAAGCTTTCTTT
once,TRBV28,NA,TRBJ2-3,CASSLRGSTDTQYF,TGTGCCAGCAGTTTACGGGGGAGCACAGATACGCAGTATTTT
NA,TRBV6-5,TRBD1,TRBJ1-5,CASSSRTGEQPQHF,TGTGCCAGCAGTAGCCGGACAGGGGAACAGCCCCAGCATTTT
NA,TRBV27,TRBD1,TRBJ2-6,CASSFGTAPSGANVLTF,TGTGCCAGCAGTTTCGGGACAGCCCCTTCTGGGGCCAACGTCCTGACTTTC
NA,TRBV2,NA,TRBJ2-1,CASLLRNEQFF,TGTGCCAGCTTACTTCGGAATGAGCAGTTCTTC
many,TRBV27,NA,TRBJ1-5,CASSLRAPGNGNQPQHF,TGTGCCAGCAGTTTAAGGGCCCCCGGCAATGGCAATCAGCCCCAGCATTTT
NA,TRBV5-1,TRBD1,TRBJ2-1,CASGPGDRDNNEQFF,TGCGCCAGCGGACCCGGGGACAGGGATAACAATGAGCAGTTCTTC
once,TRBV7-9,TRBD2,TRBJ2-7,CASSYGLAGVDEQYF,TGTGCCAGCAGCTACGGACTAGCGGGAGTGGACGAGCAGTACTTC
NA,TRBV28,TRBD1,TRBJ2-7,CASRRPGTGSYEQYF,TGTGCCAGCAGACGACCCGGGACAGGGTCATACGAGCAGTACTTC
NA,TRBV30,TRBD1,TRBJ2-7,CAWSVRTGWEQYF,TGTGCCTGGAGTGTGAGGACAGGGTGGGAGCAGTACTTC
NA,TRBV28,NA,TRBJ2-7,CASSPPASGSYEQYF,TGTGCCAGCAGTCCCCCCGCCAGCGGCTCCTACGAGCAGTACTTC
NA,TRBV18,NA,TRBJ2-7,CASSLYGAGYEQYF,TGTGCCAGCTCTCTGTACGGAGCCGGCTACGAGCAGTACTTC
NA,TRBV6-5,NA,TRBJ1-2,CASEMDGYTF,TGTGCCAGTGAGATGGATGGCTACACCTTC
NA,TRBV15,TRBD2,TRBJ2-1,CATSRDELAGLYNEQFF,TGTGCCACCAGCAGAGATGAGCTAGCGGGGTTATACAATGAGCAGTTCTTC
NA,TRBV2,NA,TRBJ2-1,CASSERTYNEQFF,TGTGCCAGCAGTGAACGGACTTACAATGAGCAGTTCTTC
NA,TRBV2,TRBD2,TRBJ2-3,CASSEAVTSKKWADTQYF,TGTGCCAGCAGTGAAGCCGTGACTAGCAAAAAGTGGGCAGATACGCAGTATTTT
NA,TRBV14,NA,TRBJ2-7,CASSHEWGQYEQYF,TGTGCCAGCAGCCACGAATGGGGGCAGTACGAGCAGTACTTC
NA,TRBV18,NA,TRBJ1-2,CASSPTTYGYTF,TGTGCCAGCTCACCAACGACCTATGGCTACACCTTC
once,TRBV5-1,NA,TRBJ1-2,CASSLTGPLYGYTF,TGCGCCAGCAGCCTAACAGGGCCCCTTTATGGCTACACCTTC
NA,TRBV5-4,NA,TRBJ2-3,CASRSPGLTDTQYF,TGTGCCAGCAGGAGTCCTGGCCTAACAGATACGCAGTATTTT
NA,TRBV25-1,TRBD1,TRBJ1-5,CATADREGNQPQHF,TGTGCCACCGCAGACAGGGAAGGCAATCAGCCCCAGCATTTT
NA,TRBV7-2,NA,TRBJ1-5,CASSLFDGLVGQPQHF,TGTGCCAGCAGCTTATTTGATGGCCTTGTGGGCCAGCCCCAGCATTTT
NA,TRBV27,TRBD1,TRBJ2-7,CASSPGGSYEQYF,TGTGCCAGCAGCCCAGGGGGCTCGTACGAGCAGTACTTC
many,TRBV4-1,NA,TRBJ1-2,CASSPTSTGTNYGYTF,TGCGCCAGCAGCCCGACTTCGACAGGCACTAACTATGGCTACACCTTC
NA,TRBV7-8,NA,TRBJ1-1,CASSLQWNTEAFF,TGTGCCAGCAGCTTACAGTGGAACACTGAAGCTTTCTTT
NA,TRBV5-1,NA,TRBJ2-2,CASTEGVDTGELFF,TGCGCCAGCACAGAGGGGGTAGACACCGGGGAGCTGTTTTTT
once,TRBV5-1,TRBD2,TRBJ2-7,CASSLASGSLYYEQYF,TGCGCCAGCAGCTTGGCTAGCGGGAGTCTATACTACGAGCAGTACTTC
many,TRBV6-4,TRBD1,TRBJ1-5,CASRAGTGGQPQHF,TGTGCCAGCAGGGCCGGGACAGGGGGCCAGCCCCAGCATTTT
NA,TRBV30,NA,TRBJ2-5,CAWSVRGPGETQYF,TGTGCCTGGAGTGTACGTGGGCCCGGGGAGACCCAGTACTTC
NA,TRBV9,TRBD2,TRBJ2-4,CASSVRAGAINIQYF,TGTGCCAGCAGCGTAAGAGCGGGAGCCATAAACATTCAGTACTTC
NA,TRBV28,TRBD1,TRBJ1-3,CASRTGGPISGNTIYF,TGTGCCAGCCGTACAGGGGGCCCTATCTCTGGAAACACCATATATTTT
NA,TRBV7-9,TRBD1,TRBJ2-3,CASRARDSFPDTQYF,TGTGCCAGCAGGGCCCGGGACAGTTTTCCAGATACGCAGTATTTT
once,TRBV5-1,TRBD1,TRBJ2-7,CASSLTGGMWDEQYF,TGCGCCAGCAGCCTGACAGGGGGCATGTGGGACGAGCAGTACTTC
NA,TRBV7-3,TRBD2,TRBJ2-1,CASSPIASGSRGEQFF,TGTGCCAGCAGCCCAATAGCTAGCGGGAGCCGGGGTGAGCAGTTCTTC
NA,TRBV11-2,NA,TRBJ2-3,CASSSTPADTQYF,TGTGCCAGCAGCTCCACCCCGGCGGATACGCAGTATTTT
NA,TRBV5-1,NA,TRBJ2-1,CASSLSSGSYNEQFF,TGCGCCAGCAGCTTGAGTAGCGGTTCCTACAATGAGCAGTTCTTC